This is a list of T cell receptor beta chains from one sample in a study of identical twins. MiXCR, applied by TCRdb to the 5' RACE reads, yields one record per CDR3 protein. The top ten clones hold 0.8% to 1% of a sample with hundreds of thousands of distinct CDR3 sequences, 8.6% of them seen once. The same sample was also used in a study of yellow fever vaccine responses in identical twins.

Material: PBMCs. The receptors here all came from a woman aged 18-30 years in good health. CDR3s leave out the opening cysteine and the closing phenylalanine or tryptophan.

V gene	J gene	CDR3 protein
TRBV12-3/TRBV12-4	TRBJ2-5	ASSFSGGARETQY
TRBV12-3/TRBV12-4	TRBJ2-7	ASRKTGDYEQY
TRBV7-9	TRBJ2-7	ASRPGQSYEQY
TRBV4-1	TRBJ2-3	ASSQRQGLDTDTQY
TRBV7-9	TRBJ2-7	ASSHVQGGRRYEQY
TRBV25-1	TRBJ2-3	ASSEGIGSGNTDTQY
TRBV4-3	TRBJ2-1	ASSQEPVTYNEQF
TRBV4-1	TRBJ1-6	ASSQGGSYNSPLH
TRBV10-2	TRBJ1-6	ASSVGGGGNSPLH
TRBV6-2/TRBV6-3	TRBJ2-2	ASSPRGGGAPGELF
TRBV30	TRBJ1-2	AWSPGPYGYT
TRBV2	TRBJ2-1	ARDRDLSSYNEQF
TRBV6-2/TRBV6-3	TRBJ2-1	ASKIGYREQF
TRBV5-6	TRBJ2-7	AGQFSGPPYEQY
TRBV6-5	TRBJ2-3	ASSYGGRTDTQY
TRBV18	TRBJ2-7	ASSPQAGGFAYEQY
TRBV7-8	TRBJ1-2	ASSLGHRAYGYT
TRBV27	TRBJ2-3	ASRPLGGWVSTDTQY
TRBV20-1	TRBJ2-7	SARDYQLDYEQY
TRBV7-2	TRBJ2-2	ASSPTISGELF
TRBV25-1	TRBJ2-1	ASSDSGGPYNEQF